The clone carrying this T cell receptor (beta chain) was detected once. The data stem from a study of cytomegalovirus exposure and HLA in healthy donors. The PCR contained 60 Vbeta and 13 Jbeta primers. Libraries were prepared by immunoSEQ multiplex PCR; TCRdb keeps only in-frame clonotypes and omits some of them. Of about 97,000 clones listed, 81% were seen once; the top ten hold under 5.5%. Trimming left V 4 bases short and J 2 bases short, with 9 bases between. The V gene's germline CDR1 is SQVTM and CDR2 ANQGSEA. The CDR3 contains 12 residues. V and J are TRBV29-1 and TRBJ2-7; no firm D call. Material: PBMCs. This sequence was found in a middle-aged man in good health and CMV-seropositive. CDR3 sequence (DNA): TGCAGCGTTGGCGACACACCCTACGAGCAGTACTTC. This sequence encodes CSVGDTPYEQYF.